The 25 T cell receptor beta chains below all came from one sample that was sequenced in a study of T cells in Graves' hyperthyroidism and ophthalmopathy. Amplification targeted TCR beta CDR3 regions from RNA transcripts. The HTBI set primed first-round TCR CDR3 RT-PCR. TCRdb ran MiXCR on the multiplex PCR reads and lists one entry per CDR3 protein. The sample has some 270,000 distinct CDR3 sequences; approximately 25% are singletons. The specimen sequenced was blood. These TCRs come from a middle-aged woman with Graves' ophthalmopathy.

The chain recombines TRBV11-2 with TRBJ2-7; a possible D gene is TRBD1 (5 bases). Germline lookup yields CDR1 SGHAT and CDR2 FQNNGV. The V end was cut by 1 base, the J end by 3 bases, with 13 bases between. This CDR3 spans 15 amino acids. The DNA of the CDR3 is TGTGCCAGCAGCTTAGCACAGGTACTACTCTACGAGCAGTACTTC. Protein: CASSLAQVLLYEQYF.

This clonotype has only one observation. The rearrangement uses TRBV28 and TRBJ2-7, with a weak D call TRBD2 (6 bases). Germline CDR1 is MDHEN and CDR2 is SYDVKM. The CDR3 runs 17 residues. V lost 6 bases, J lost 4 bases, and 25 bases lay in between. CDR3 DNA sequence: TGTGCCAGCAGCGCCCAGCCGGGACGGGGACTGATGTACGAGCAGTACTTC. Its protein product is CASSAQPGRGLMYEQYF.

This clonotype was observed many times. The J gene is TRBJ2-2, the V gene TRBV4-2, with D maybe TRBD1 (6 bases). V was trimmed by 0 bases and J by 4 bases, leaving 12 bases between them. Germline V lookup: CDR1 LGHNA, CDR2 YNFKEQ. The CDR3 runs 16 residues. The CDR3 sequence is CASSQDRGSFTGELFF. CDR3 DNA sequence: TGTGCCAGCAGCCAAGATAGGGGGTCGTTCACCGGGGAGCTGTTTTTT.

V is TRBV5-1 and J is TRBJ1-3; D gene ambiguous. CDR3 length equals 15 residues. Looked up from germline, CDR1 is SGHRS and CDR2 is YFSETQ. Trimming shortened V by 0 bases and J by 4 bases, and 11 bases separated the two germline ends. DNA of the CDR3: TGCGCCAGCAGCTTGGGATTGACGTGGGGAAACACCATATATTTT. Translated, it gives CASSLGLTWGNTIYF.

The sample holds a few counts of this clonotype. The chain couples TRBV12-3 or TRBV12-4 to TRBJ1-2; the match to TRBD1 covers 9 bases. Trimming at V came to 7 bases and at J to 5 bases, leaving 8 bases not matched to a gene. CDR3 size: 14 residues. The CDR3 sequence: CASMGTGKNYGYTF. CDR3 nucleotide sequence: TGTGCCAGCATGGGGACAGGGAAAAATTATGGCTACACCTTC.

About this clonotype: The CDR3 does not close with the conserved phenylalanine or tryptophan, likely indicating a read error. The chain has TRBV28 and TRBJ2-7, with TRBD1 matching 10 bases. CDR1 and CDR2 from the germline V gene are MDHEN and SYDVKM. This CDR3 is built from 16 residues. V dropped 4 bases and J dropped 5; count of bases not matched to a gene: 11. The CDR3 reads CASSYVGTGEGNEQYI. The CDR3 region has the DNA TGTGCCAGCAGTTACGTCGGGACAGGGGAAGGCAACGAGCAGTACATC.

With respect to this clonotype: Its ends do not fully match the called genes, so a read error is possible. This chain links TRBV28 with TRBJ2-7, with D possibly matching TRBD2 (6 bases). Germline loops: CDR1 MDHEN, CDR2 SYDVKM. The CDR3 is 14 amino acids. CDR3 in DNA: TGTGCCAGCAGTTTGCGTGGGAGGTCCGACGAGCGGTACTTC. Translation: CASSLRGRSDERYF.

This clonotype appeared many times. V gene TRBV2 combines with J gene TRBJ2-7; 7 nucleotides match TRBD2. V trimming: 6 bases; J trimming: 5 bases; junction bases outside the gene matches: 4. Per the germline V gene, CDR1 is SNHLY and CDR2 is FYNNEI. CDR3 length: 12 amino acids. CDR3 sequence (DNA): TGTGCCAGCAGAGGACTAGTACACGAGCAGTACTTC. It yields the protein CASRGLVHEQYF.

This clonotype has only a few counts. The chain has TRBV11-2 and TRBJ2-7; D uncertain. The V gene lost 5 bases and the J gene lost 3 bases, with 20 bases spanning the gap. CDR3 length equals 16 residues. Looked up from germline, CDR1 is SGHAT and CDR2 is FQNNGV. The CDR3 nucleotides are TGTGCCAGCAGCCTCTCGCGTGGCGGTATTAGCTACGAGCAGTACTTC. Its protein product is CASSLSRGGISYEQYF. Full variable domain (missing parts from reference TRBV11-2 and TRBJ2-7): EAGVAQSPRYKIIEKRQSVAFWCNPISGHATLYWYQQILGQGPKLLIQFQNNGVVDDSQLPKDRFSAERLKGVDSTLKIQPAKLEDSAVYLCASSLSRGGISYEQYFGPGTRLTVT.

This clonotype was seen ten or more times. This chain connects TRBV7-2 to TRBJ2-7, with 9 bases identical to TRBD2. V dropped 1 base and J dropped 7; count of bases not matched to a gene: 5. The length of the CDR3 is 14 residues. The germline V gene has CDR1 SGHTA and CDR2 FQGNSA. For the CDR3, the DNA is TGTGCCAGCAGCTTAGTGCGGGAGGGAGGGGAGCAGTACTTC. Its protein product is CASSLVREGGEQYF.

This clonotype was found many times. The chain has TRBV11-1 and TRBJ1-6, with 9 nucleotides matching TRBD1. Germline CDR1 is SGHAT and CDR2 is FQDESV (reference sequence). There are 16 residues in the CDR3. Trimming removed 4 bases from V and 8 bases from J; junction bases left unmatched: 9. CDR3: CASSYTGGYSDSPLHF. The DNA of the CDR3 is TGTGCCAGCAGCTACACAGGGGGCTACTCGGATTCACCCCTCCACTTT.

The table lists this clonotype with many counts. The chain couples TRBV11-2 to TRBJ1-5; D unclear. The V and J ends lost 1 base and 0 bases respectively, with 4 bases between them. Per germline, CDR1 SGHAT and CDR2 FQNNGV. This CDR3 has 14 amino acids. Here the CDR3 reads CASSLVFSNQPQHF. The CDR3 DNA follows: TGTGCCAGCAGCTTAGTATTTAGCAATCAGCCCCAGCATTTT. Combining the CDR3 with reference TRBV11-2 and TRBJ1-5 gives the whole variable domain EAGVAQSPRYKIIEKRQSVAFWCNPISGHATLYWYQQILGQGPKLLIQFQNNGVVDDSQLPKDRFSAERLKGVDSTLKIQPAKLEDSAVYLCASSLVFSNQPQHFGDGTRLSIL.

Written as DNA, the CDR3 is TGTGCCAGCGCCTTACAGGGGTTCGCCACTGAAGCTTTCTTT. This codes for CASALQGFATEAFF. V and J are TRBV28 and TRBJ1-1, with 7 bases fitting TRBD1. The CDR3 runs 14 residues. CDR1 and CDR2 from the germline V gene are MDHEN and SYDVKM. J gave up 4 bases and V 8 bases, and 10 bases lay outside the gene matches.

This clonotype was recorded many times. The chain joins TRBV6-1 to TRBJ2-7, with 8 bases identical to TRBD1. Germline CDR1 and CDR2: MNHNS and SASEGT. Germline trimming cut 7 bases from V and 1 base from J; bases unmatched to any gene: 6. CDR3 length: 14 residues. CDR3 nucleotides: TGTGCCAGCAACCAGGGGGCGGGGTCCTACGAGCAGTACTTC. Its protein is CASNQGAGSYEQYF.

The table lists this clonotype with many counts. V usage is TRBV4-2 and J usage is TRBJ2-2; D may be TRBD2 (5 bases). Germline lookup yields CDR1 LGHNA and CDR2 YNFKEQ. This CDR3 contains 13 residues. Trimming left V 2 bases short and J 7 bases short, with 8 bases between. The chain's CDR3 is CASSQISGGELFF. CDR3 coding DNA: TGTGCCAGCAGCCAAATAAGCGGCGGGGAGCTGTTTTTT.

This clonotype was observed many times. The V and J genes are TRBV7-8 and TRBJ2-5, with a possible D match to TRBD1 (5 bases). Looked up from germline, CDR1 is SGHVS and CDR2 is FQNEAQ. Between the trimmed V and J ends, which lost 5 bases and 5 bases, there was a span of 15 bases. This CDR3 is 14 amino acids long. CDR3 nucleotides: TGTGCCAGCAGCCGAAGCAGGGTTGGTGAGACCCAGTACTTC. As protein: CASSRSRVGETQYF.

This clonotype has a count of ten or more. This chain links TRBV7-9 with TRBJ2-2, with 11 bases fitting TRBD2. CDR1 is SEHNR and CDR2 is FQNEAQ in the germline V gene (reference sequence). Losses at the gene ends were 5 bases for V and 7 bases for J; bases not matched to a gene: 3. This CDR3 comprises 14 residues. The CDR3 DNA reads TGTGCCAGCAGCCTAACTAGCGGGAGCGGGGAGCTGTTTTTT. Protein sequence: CASSLTSGSGELFF.

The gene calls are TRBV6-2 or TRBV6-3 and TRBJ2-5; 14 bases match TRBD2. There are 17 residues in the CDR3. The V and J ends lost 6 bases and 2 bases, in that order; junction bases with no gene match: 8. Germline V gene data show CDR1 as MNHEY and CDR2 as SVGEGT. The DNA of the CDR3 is TGTGCCAGCAGAAAATCCGGACTAGCGGGAGGTCAAGAGACCCAGTACTTC. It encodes CASRKSGLAGGQETQYF.

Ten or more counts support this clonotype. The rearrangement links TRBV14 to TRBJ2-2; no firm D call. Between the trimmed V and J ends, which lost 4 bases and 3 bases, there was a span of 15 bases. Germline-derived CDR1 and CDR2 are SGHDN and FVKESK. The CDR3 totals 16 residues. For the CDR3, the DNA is TGTGCCAGCAGCCTGACTGTCTATGGGGACACCGGGGAGCTGTTTTTT. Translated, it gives CASSLTVYGDTGELFF.

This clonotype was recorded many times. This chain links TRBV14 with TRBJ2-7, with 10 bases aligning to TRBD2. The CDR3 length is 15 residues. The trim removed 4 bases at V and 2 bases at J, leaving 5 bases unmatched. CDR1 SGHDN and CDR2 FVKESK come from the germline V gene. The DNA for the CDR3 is TGTGCCAGCAGCCCGACTAGCGGGCCGACCTACGAGCAGTACTTC. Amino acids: CASSPTSGPTYEQYF.

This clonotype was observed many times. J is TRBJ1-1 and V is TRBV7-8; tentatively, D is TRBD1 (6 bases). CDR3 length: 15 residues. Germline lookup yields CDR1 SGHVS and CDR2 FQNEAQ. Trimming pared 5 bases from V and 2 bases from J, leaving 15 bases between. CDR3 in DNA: TGTGCCAGCAGCACTCGGACAGAGATAAACACTGAAGCTTTCTTT. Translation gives CASSTRTEINTEAFF.

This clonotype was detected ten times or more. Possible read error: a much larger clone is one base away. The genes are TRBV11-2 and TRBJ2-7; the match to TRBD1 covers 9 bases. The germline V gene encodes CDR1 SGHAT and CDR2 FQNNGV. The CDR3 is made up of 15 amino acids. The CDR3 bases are TGTGCCAGCAGCTCCCTCTGGGACAGGGACGACGAGCAGCACTTC. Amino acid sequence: CASSSLWDRDDEQHF. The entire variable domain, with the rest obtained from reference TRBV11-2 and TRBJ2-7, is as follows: EAGVAQSPRYKIIEKRQSVAFWCNPISGHATLYWYQQILGQGPKLLIQFQNNGVVDDSQLPKDRFSAERLKGVDSTLKIQPAKLEDSAVYLCASSSLWDRDDEQHFGPGTRLTVT.

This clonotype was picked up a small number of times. The CDR3 protein is CALGLAEGRETQYF. Here the CDR3 DNA reads TGTGCCTTGGGACTAGCGGAGGGGAGGGAGACCCAGTACTTC. The V call is TRBV30, the J call TRBJ2-5, with 11 bases matching TRBD2. Germline V gives CDR1 GTSNPN, CDR2 SVGIG (reference sequence). Germline trimming cut 7 bases from V and 5 bases from J; bases unmatched to any gene: 9. CDR3 length: 14 amino acids.

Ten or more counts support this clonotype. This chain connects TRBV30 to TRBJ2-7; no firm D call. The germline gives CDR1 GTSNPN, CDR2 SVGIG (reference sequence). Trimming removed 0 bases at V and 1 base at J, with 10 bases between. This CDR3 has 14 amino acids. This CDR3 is CAWSVRVGSYEQYF. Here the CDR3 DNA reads TGTGCCTGGAGTGTTAGAGTAGGGTCCTACGAGCAGTACTTC.

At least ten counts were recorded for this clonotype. In DNA, the CDR3 is TGTGCCAGCAGTCCCTCGAGAGGCATGAACACTGAAGCTTTCTTT. It yields the protein CASSPSRGMNTEAFF. The chain couples TRBV28 to TRBJ1-1; no definite D call. Germline V gives CDR1 MDHEN, CDR2 SYDVKM. V lost 5 bases and J 0 bases, leaving 13 bases between the germline ends. This CDR3 is 15 amino acids long.